This TCR beta chain was captured in a study of cytotoxic CD8 clonotypes in ibrutinib-treated CLL. Across the study: Results showed approximately 25 partial and 2 complete responses; following median 68 months, around 15 remained remitted, approximately 12 advanced.

Germline CDR1 reads LNHDA; CDR2 reads SQIVND (reference sequence). Between the trimmed V and J ends, which lost 6 bases and 4 bases, there was a span of 7 bases. This CDR3 is built from 12 residues. Study results and limitations: Timing of sampling differed between sustained-remission and progressing patients.

Extraction of roughly 2 micrograms of genomic DNA from cryopreserved PBMCs supplied material for TCR beta libraries. Sequenced by immunoSEQ multiplex PCR; TCRdb stores in-frame clones only, minus some. The sample shows some 150,000 clones, 75% to 80% of them seen only once. Notes on this clone: The antigen is unknown.

The source of this sequence is a human donor with chronic lymphocytic leukemia. Here the sequenced sample was PBMCs, taken after 24 months of ibrutinib treatment. The chain uses TRBV19 and TRBJ2-1; no clear D gene. This chain's CDR3 is CASSPTYNEQFF. As DNA, the CDR3 is TGTGCCAGTAGCCCTACTTACAATGAGCAGTTCTTC.